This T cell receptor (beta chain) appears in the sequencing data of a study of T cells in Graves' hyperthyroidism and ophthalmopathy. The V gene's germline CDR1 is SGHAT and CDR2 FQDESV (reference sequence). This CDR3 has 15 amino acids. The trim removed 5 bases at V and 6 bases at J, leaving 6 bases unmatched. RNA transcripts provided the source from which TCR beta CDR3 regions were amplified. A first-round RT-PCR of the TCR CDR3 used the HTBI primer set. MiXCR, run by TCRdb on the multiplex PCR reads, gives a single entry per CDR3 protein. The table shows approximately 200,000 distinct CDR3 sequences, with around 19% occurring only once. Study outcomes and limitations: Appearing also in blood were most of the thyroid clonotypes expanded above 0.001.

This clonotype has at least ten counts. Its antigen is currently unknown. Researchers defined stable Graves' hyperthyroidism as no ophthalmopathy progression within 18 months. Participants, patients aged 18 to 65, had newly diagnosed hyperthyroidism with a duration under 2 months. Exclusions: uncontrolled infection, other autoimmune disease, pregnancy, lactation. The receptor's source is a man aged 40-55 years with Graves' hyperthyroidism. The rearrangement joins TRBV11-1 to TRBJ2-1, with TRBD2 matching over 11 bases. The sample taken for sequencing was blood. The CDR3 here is CASSALAGATNEQFF. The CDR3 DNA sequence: TGTGCCAGCAGCGCACTAGCGGGGGCCACCAATGAGCAGTTCTTC. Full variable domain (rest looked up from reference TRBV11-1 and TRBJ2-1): EAEVAQSPRYKITEKSQAVAFWCDPISGHATLYWYRQILGQGPELLVQFQDESVVDDSQLPKDRFSAERLKGVDSTLKIQPAELGDSAMYLCASSALAGATNEQFFGPGTRLTVL.